The next 3 T cell receptor beta chains were all read from a single sample in a study of multiple sclerosis patients with progressive multifocal leukoencephalopathy. Data came from immunoSEQ multiplex PCR; TCRdb stores just in-frame clones and leaves some out. This table holds around 27,000 clones, 90% found once. Described time point: roughly 13 months of natalizumab therapy. The sequences come from PBMCs, collected from a patient treated with natalizumab. All receptors come from a human donor with multiple sclerosis.

V gene TRBV5-6 combines with J gene TRBJ1-2; D is possibly TRBD1 (6 bases). Looked up from germline, CDR1 is SGHDT and CDR2 is YYEEEE. Trimming removed 3 bases from V and 8 bases from J, with 20 bases in between. CDR3 length: 15 amino acids. The CDR3 DNA sequence: TGTGCCAGCAGCTCACCCCACAGGGAAGGAGGCGGCTACACCTTC. This codes for CASSSPHREGGGYTF.

This chain connects TRBV10-1 to TRBJ2-3; 9 bases are shared with TRBD2. Germline lookup yields CDR1 WNHNN and CDR2 SYGVQD (reference sequence). The length of the CDR3 is 15 residues. The V gene end was trimmed by 2 bases and the J gene end by 3 bases; junction bases not matched to a gene: 3. The chain's CDR3 is CASSELAGFTDTQYF. Written as DNA, the CDR3 is TGCGCCAGCAGTGAGCTAGCGGGGTTTACAGATACGCAGTATTTT.

Written as DNA, the CDR3 is TGTGCCAGCAGTTTACGTAGCGGGGCCCCTCCAGATACGCAGTATTTT. Encoded protein: CASSLRSGAPPDTQYF. V gene TRBV27 combines with J gene TRBJ2-3, with 8 bases lining up with TRBD2. Germline CDR1 reads MNHEY; CDR2 reads SMNVEV (reference sequence). V lost 2 bases and J lost 4; bases outside the gene matches: 8. The CDR3 loop spans 16 amino acids.